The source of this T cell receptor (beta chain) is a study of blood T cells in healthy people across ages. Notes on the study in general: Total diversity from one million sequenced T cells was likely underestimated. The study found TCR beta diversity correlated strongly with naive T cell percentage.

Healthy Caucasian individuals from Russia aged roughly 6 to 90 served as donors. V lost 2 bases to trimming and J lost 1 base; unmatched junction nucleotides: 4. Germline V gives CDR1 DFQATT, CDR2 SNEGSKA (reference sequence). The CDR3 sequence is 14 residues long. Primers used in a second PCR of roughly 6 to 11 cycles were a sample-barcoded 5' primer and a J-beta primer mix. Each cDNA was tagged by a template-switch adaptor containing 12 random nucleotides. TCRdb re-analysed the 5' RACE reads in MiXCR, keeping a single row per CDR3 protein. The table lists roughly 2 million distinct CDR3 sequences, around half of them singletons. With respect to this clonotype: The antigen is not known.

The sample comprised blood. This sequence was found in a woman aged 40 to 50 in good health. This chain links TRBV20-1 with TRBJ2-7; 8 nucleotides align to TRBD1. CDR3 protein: CSARPTGGSYEQYF. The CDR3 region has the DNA TGCAGTGCTAGACCAACAGGGGGTTCCTACGAGCAGTACTTC.